This TCR beta chain was captured in a study of glioma-infiltrating T cells after dendritic cell vaccination. Study-level background: Patients had newly diagnosed or recurrent glioblastoma and received dendritic cell vaccines.

Points from the study as a whole: Higher pretreatment TIL content predicted longer progression-free time and survival.

Per germline, CDR1 SNHLY and CDR2 FYNNEI. The CDR3 is 13 residues long. The V gene lost 4 bases and the J gene lost 4 bases, with 9 bases spanning the gap. Primers: 60 V beta forward and 13 J beta reverse. TCRdb's copy holds only in-frame clones and misses some; the assay was immunoSEQ multiplex PCR. The repertoire holds about 82,000 clones, around 83% seen once, with 6% to 7.5% in the top ten. Note on this clone: Its cognate antigen is unknown.

Time point of the sample: after dendritic cell vaccination, including at tumor progression/relapse. Fresh-frozen tumor tissue and more than two years of survival data were available for all. This TCR came from a human donor with glioblastoma. Source: blood, taken after dendritic cell vaccination. This chain joins TRBV2 and TRBJ2-3; weak D call: TRBD1 (6 bases). The CDR3 loop is CASSARTADTQYF. Written as DNA, the CDR3 is TGTGCCAGCAGTGCTCGGACAGCAGATACGCAGTATTTT.